This T cell receptor beta chain was identified in a study of blood T cell repertoires in COVID-19. Overall study context: The samples span acute and convalescent COVID-19 from the United States, Italy and Spain. T cells, B-cell-depleted T cells, or PBMCs supplied cDNA or gDNA.

As processed by the authors: Researchers report that nucleated cell counts were estimated from reference gene primer amplification. Method: immunoSEQ multiplex PCR; TCRdb's copy keeps in-frame clones and lacks some. V, J and clone size were drawn from that table, and D and trimming were deduced from the DNA. The sample includes 200,000 to 250,000 clones, 84% of them seen just once. The germline CDR1 and CDR2 sequences are MGHRA and YSYEKL. V lost 4 bases and J lost 1; bases outside the gene matches: 9. This CDR3 spans 16 amino acids. Sequencing was done on a sample of peripheral blood. This chain connects TRBV4-1 to TRBJ1-2; 7 bases agree with TRBD1. This sequence was found in a man in his fifties with acute or convalescent COVID-19. The CDR3 DNA reads TGCGCCAGCAGCCCCACAGGGGCGGAGAGTAACTATGGCTACACCTTC. This translates into CASSPTGAESNYGYTF.